A single sample gave rise to the 13 T cell receptor beta chains below, sequenced in a study of neoadjuvant anti-PD-1 for oral cavity cancer. Specified time point: after neoadjuvant nivolumab, at surgical resection. Measured with immunoSEQ multiplex PCR; TCRdb has only the in-frame clones, and not every one. The data show around 70,000 clones, more than 75% seen once. The source material was PBMCs, sampled after nivolumab (anti-PD-1) treatment. The receptors come from a person aged 40 to 85 with oral cavity squamous cell carcinoma.

This chain joins TRBV19 and TRBJ2-1; maybe TRBD2 (6 bases). Trimming stripped 8 bases from V and 2 bases from J, with 13 bases between. The CDR3 loop spans 14 amino acids. Germline-derived CDR1 and CDR2 are LNHDA and SQIVND (reference sequence). The CDR3 region is CASYGGRTYNEQFF. In DNA, the CDR3 is TGTGCCAGTTATGGGGGGAGGACCTACAATGAGCAGTTCTTC.

The CDR3 sequence is CASTQGQWNTGELFF. The CDR3 DNA sequence: TGTGCCAGCACCCAGGGACAATGGAACACCGGGGAGCTGTTTTTT. The chain is built from TRBV27 and TRBJ2-2; D might be TRBD1 (6 bases). The germline V gene has CDR1 MNHEY and CDR2 SMNVEV (reference sequence). The CDR3 sequence is 15 residues long. Trimming took off 7 bases at V and 1 base at J, with 13 bases between the two ends.

Concerning this clone: One end of the junction does not line up with germline, which may come from a read error. The V call is TRBV7-7, the J call TRBJ2-1, with D perhaps matching TRBD2 (6 bases). Germline CDR1 is SSHAT and CDR2 is FNYEAQ (reference sequence). The CDR3 has 14 amino acids. The CDR3 DNA reads TGTGCTAGCAGCCCGGGACTCCAGTACAATGAGCAGTTCTTC. It specifies CASSPGLQYNEQFF.

This rearrangement joins TRBV19 to TRBJ1-5; TRBD1 matches 9 bases. This CDR3 is 16 amino acids long. Germline CDR1 and CDR2: LNHDA and SQIVND (reference sequence). Germline trimming cut 3 bases from V and 7 bases from J; bases unmatched to any gene: 10. CDR3: CASSIIGGQGWQPQHF. The DNA of the CDR3 is TGTGCCAGTAGTATCATTGGGGGACAGGGCTGGCAGCCCCAGCATTTT.

The gene calls are TRBV7-3 and TRBJ1-1, with D possibly TRBD1 on 5 matching bases. V dropped 5 bases and J dropped 0 bases, with 22 bases sitting between them. The germline gives CDR1 SGHTA, CDR2 FQGTGA. The CDR3 has 18 residues. The CDR3 sequence: CASSPKPGRPDVNTEAFF. The CDR3 coding sequence is TGTGCCAGCAGCCCAAAACCGGGACGGCCAGACGTGAACACTGAAGCTTTCTTT.

This chain joins TRBV19 and TRBJ2-1; TRBD1 is a possible D gene (6 bases). Trimming removed 1 base at V and 3 bases at J, with 10 bases between. The germline CDR1 and CDR2 sequences are LNHDA and SQIVND (reference sequence). The CDR3 is made up of 15 amino acids. CDR3: CASSIGQQGYNEQFF. The CDR3 nucleotides read TGTGCCAGTAGTATAGGCCAACAGGGCTACAATGAGCAGTTCTTC.

V usage is TRBV2 and J usage is TRBJ2-1; D is uncertain. Trimming pared 8 bases from V and 7 bases from J, leaving 9 bases between. CDR1 is SNHLY, CDR2 FYNNEI, per germline. CDR3 length: 11 residues. CDR3: CASSQHNEQFF. CDR3 DNA sequence: TGTGCCAGCTCCCAGCATAATGAGCAGTTCTTC.

The rearrangement joins TRBV10-3 to TRBJ1-1; D remains unclear. The CDR3 is made up of 13 amino acids. Germline V gene lookup returns CDR1 ENHRY and CDR2 SYGVKD. The ends were cut back, 6 bases at V and 1 base at J, with 9 bases in the middle. CDR3 amino acids: CAIRTHANTEAFF. Here the CDR3 DNA reads TGTGCCATCAGAACCCACGCGAACACTGAAGCTTTCTTT.

A word on this clone: The sample carries other DNA sequences with the same CDR3. The V gene is TRBV19, the J gene TRBJ2-7; 7 bases match TRBD2. Germline CDR1 LNHDA, CDR2 SQIVND (reference sequence). The CDR3 is 14 amino acids. V lost 2 bases and J lost 2; bases outside the gene matches: 3. DNA of the CDR3: TGTGCCAGTAGTATACGGGGAGGGCCCTACGAGCAGTACTTC. Its protein product is CASSIRGGPYEQYF.

The rearrangement joins TRBV7-6 to TRBJ2-7; D unresolved. This CDR3 spans 15 amino acids. Germline V gene data show CDR1 as SGHVS and CDR2 as FNYEAQ. Trimming removed 5 bases at V and 3 bases at J, with 17 bases between. The DNA for the CDR3 is TGTGCCAGCAGCGCCGCAAAGTTGGTAGGCTACGAGCAGTACTTC. Its protein is CASSAAKLVGYEQYF.

DNA for the CDR3: TGTGCCAGCAGACCCCGGCGGGTGAACACCGGGGAGCTGTTTTTT. Its protein product is CASRPRRVNTGELFF. The chain employs TRBV11-1 and TRBJ2-2; possibly TRBD2 for D (5 bases). This CDR3 comprises 15 residues. Germline CDR1 reads SGHAT; CDR2 reads FQDESV (reference sequence). Deletions cut 6 bases from V and 1 base from J, with 12 bases between. Combining the CDR3 with reference TRBV11-1 and TRBJ2-2 gives the whole variable domain EAEVAQSPRYKITEKSQAVAFWCDPISGHATLYWYRQILGQGPELLVQFQDESVVDDSQLPKDRFSAERLKGVDSTLKIQPAELGDSAMYLCASRPRRVNTGELFFGEGSRLTVL.

This clone occurred once. The CDR3 DNA is TGTGCCAGCAGCTTCCTCTGGGGGGGCAACTATGGCTACACCTTC. The encoded protein is CASSFLWGGNYGYTF. The chain is built from TRBV5-5 and TRBJ1-2; D is perhaps TRBD1 (6 bases). V lost 2 bases and J 2 bases, leaving 13 bases between the germline ends. In germline, CDR1 is SGHKS, CDR2 YYEKEE (reference sequence). The CDR3 loop spans 15 amino acids.

V and J are TRBV6-1 and TRBJ2-1; no clear D gene. This CDR3 has 13 amino acids. The germline V and J ends were trimmed by 1 base and 12 bases, with 13 bases remaining between them. CDR1 is MNHNS and CDR2 is SASEGT in the germline V gene. This CDR3 reads CASSEERQVGQFF. For the CDR3, the DNA is TGTGCCAGCAGTGAAGAGAGACAAGTCGGGCAGTTCTTC.